This is a list of T cell receptor beta chains from one sample in a study of cytomegalovirus exposure and HLA in healthy donors. Assay: immunoSEQ multiplex PCR; the TCRdb copy retains only in-frame clones and omits some. This table holds over 75,000 clones, roughly 10% found once. Sequenced: PBMCs. The receptors stem from a man between 50 and 59 years old in good health and CMV-seropositive. Each CDR3 is given with its conserved first and last residue. A D gene is named only where the DNA matches it firmly. Only part of the rows carry a size: once, few, many, or a class if the clone is expanded.

TRBV27,TRBD1,TRBJ2-7,NA,TGTGCCAGCAGCCCGGGACAGGGGGGCGAGCAGTACTTC,CASSPGQGGEQYF
TRBV12-5,TRBD1,TRBJ1-2,NA,TGTGCTAGTGGTCGACCGGGACAGTACTATGGCTACACCTTC,CASGRPGQYYGYTF
TRBV14,TRBD2,TRBJ2-5,few,TGTGCCAGCAGCCCCCACCTAGCGGGAGGGGAGACCCAGTACTTC,CASSPHLAGGETQYF
TRBV5-5,TRBD1,TRBJ1-2,NA,TGTGCCAGCAGCGTAACAGGGGGCCACGGCTATGGCTACACCTTC,CASSVTGGHGYGYTF
TRBV7-9,NA,TRBJ2-2,few,TGTGCCAGCTCGCGGGCGAGGGCGGAAACCGGGGAGCTGTTTTTT,CASSRARAETGELFF
TRBV7-2,NA,TRBJ1-1,NA,TGTGCCAGCAGCTTAGATGGGGGGGCCGCTATTAGAGGGGAAGCTTTCTTT,CASSLDGGAAIRGEAFF
TRBV6-1,NA,TRBJ1-1,NA,TGTGCCAGCAGTGAAAATCCGGGAGGGACTGAAGCTTTCTTT,CASSENPGGTEAFF
TRBV10-3,TRBD1,TRBJ1-4,NA,TGTGCCACCAAACAGGGGGAGGTGGGCGAAAAACTGTTTTTT,CATKQGEVGEKLFF
TRBV28,TRBD1,TRBJ2-5,NA,TGTGCCAGCAGAATCCGACAGGGTCCGGAGACCCAGTACTTC,CASRIRQGPETQYF
TRBV7-3,NA,TRBJ1-1,NA,TGTGCCAGCAGCTTAGGGCACTCGAACACTGAAGCTTTCTTT,CASSLGHSNTEAFF
TRBV6-5,NA,TRBJ1-3,few,TGTGCCAGCAGCCTGACGGGGTATGGAAACACCATATATTTT,CASSLTGYGNTIYF
TRBV25-1,NA,TRBJ2-7,NA,TGTGCCAGCAGTGGAGACTCTCGCTCCTACGAGCAGTACTTC,CASSGDSRSYEQYF
TRBV28,NA,TRBJ1-5,NA,TGTGCCAGCAGTTTAGTGGGGGGAGTTCAGCCCCAGCATTTT,CASSLVGGVQPQHF
TRBV27,NA,TRBJ1-6,few,TGTGCCAGCAGTTTAGTTGACGGACTGCATTCACCCCTCCACTTT,CASSLVDGLHSPLHF
TRBV5-4,NA,TRBJ2-3,NA,TGTGCCAGCAGCTTGGATGGGAGTTTCACAGATACGCAGTATTTT,CASSLDGSFTDTQYF
TRBV30,NA,TRBJ1-5,few,TGTGCCTGGACCCAGCCCCCGGGGAATAGCAATCAGCCCCAGCATTTT,CAWTQPPGNSNQPQHF
TRBV7-9,TRBD1,TRBJ2-5,NA,TGTGCCAGCAGCCGAATGACAGGGGCCCACCACTTC,CASSRMTGAHHF
TRBV5-1,NA,TRBJ1-1,NA,TGCGCCAGCAGCGAGTCAAACCGAGGACAGCCTTTCTTT,CASSESNRGQPFF
TRBV5-4,TRBD1,TRBJ1-2,NA,TGTGCCAGCAGCTCCGGACGGGACAGGGCCGTGAATGGCTACACCTTC,CASSSGRDRAVNGYTF
TRBV7-9,NA,TRBJ2-7,NA,TGTGCCAGCAGCTTAGTTGAGGGTCTCGGGGACGAGCAGTACTTC,CASSLVEGLGDEQYF
TRBV5-4,TRBD1,TRBJ1-2,few,TGTGCCAGCAGTCAAGGGACAGAACTTGGCTACACCTTC,CASSQGTELGYTF
TRBV6-4,NA,TRBJ2-3,NA,TGTGCCAGCAGTGCAGGTCCAGGGTCAGATACGCAGTATTTT,CASSAGPGSDTQYF
TRBV11-3,NA,TRBJ2-2,few,TGTGCCAGCAGCCCCCCCCGGGGTTCCGGGGAGCTGTTTTTT,CASSPPRGSGELFF
TRBV10-3,TRBD1,TRBJ2-2,few,TGTGCCATCAGCTGGGACAGGGCGAACACCGGGGAGCTGTTTTTT,CAISWDRANTGELFF
TRBV7-8,TRBD1,TRBJ2-2,few,TGTGCCAGCAGCATCCGGGACAGCAACACCGGGGAGCTGTTTTTT,CASSIRDSNTGELFF
TRBV29-1,NA,TRBJ2-4,NA,TGCAGCGTTGAGTCAGAGAGGATTCAGTACTTC,CSVESERIQYF
TRBV6-1,NA,TRBJ2-7,few,TGTGCCAGCAGTGATAGGCGTCCGGGTCAGCAGTACTTC,CASSDRRPGQQYF
TRBV29-1,NA,TRBJ1-2,few,TGCAGCGTTGAAGATCGGGTGGCAGATTATGGCTACGGCTTC,CSVEDRVADYGYGF
TRBV7-2,TRBD1,TRBJ1-2,NA,TGTGCCAGCACCTATCGAGGGGGCGGCTACACCTTC,CASTYRGGGYTF
TRBV11-1,NA,TRBJ2-1,NA,TGTGCCAGCAGCTTAGAGGTGAGCGGATACAATGAGCAGTTCTTC,CASSLEVSGYNEQFF
TRBV9,NA,TRBJ1-5,NA,TGTGCCAGCAGCGTCGGGACAACCAATCAGCCCCAGCATTTT,CASSVGTTNQPQHF
TRBV11-1,TRBD1,TRBJ2-5,NA,TGTGCCAGCAGCAAAGACAGGGGACAAGAGACCCAGTACTTC,CASSKDRGQETQYF
TRBV7-9,TRBD2,TRBJ2-3,few,TGTGCCAGCAGCTTCGGGAGGGGTGGCACAGATACGCAGTATTTT,CASSFGRGGTDTQYF
TRBV5-4,TRBD1,TRBJ2-5,few,TGTGCCAGCAGCACACAGACAGGGGGCATGGAGACCCAGTACTTC,CASSTQTGGMETQYF
TRBV18,TRBD1,TRBJ2-3,few,TGTGCCAGCTCAACCACGGGACAGCGGACAGATACGCAGTATTTT,CASSTTGQRTDTQYF
TRBV30,TRBD1,TRBJ2-7,NA,TGTGCCTGGAATCAGGGGACAGGCGAGTTGGGCCACGAGCAGTACTTC,CAWNQGTGELGHEQYF
TRBV27,NA,TRBJ2-2,NA,TGTGCCAGCTGGAGGCGGGATGGGAACGGGGAGCTGTTTTTT,CASWRRDGNGELFF
TRBV5-1,TRBD1,TRBJ2-3,NA,TGCGCCAGCAGCGACGGACAGGAGGGCACAGATACGCAGTATTTT,CASSDGQEGTDTQYF
TRBV4-3,TRBD2,TRBJ2-7,few,TGCGCCAGCAGCCAAGATTTGGCGGGAGAGACCTCCTACGAGCAGTACTTC,CASSQDLAGETSYEQYF
TRBV2,NA,TRBJ1-1,few,TGTGCCAGCAGCCGAACCATGGACAGTGAAGCTTTCTTT,CASSRTMDSEAFF
TRBV2,NA,TRBJ1-4,NA,TGTGCCAGAAGAGGAAAGGATCATGACAAACTGTTTTTT,CARRGKDHDKLFF
TRBV29-1,NA,TRBJ2-7,NA,TGCAGAGTTGCCCACGGGTCCTACGAGCAGTACTTC,CRVAHGSYEQYF
TRBV6-1,NA,TRBJ1-1,NA,TGTGCCAGCAGCGAGTTTGGAGGTGGCCCTGAAGCTTTCTTT,CASSEFGGGPEAFF
TRBV2,NA,TRBJ1-2,NA,TGTGCCAGCAGACCCAGGGCAGCGTCCAACTATGGCTACACCTTC,CASRPRAASNYGYTF
TRBV2,TRBD2,TRBJ2-1,few,TGTGCCAGCAGTCTAGCGGGAGTGGACAATGAGCAGTTCTTC,CASSLAGVDNEQFF
TRBV6-5,TRBD1,TRBJ1-2,few,TGTGCCAGCAGTTACCAGGGGGCTAACTATGGCTACACCTTC,CASSYQGANYGYTF
TRBV9,TRBD1,TRBJ2-4,NA,TGTGCCAGCAGCGTAGGGACAGGAAAAAACATTCAGTACTTC,CASSVGTGKNIQYF
TRBV19,NA,TRBJ2-5,NA,TGTGCCAGTAGTATACGGAGGGGGACCCAGTACTTC,CASSIRRGTQYF
TRBV6-7,TRBD2,TRBJ2-1,NA,TGTGCCAGCAGTTACTTCCCCCTAGCGGGAGGGAAGTCCTACAATGAGCAGTTCTTC,CASSYFPLAGGKSYNEQFF
TRBV28,NA,TRBJ2-7,NA,TGTGCCAGCAGGGAGACCCTCTACGAGCAGTACTTC,CASRETLYEQYF
TRBV5-1,TRBD1,TRBJ1-5,NA,TGCGCCAGCAGCTGGAATCACAGGGGCTCGGATCAGCCCCAGCATTTT,CASSWNHRGSDQPQHF
TRBV6-5,NA,TRBJ1-6,NA,TGTGCCAGCAGTTACTCGACGGGTTATAATTCACCCCTCCACTTT,CASSYSTGYNSPLHF
TRBV5-1,TRBD2,TRBJ2-1,NA,TGCGCCAGCAGCTTTACGGGAGGCGGGTACAATGAGCAGTTCTTC,CASSFTGGGYNEQFF
TRBV7-9,NA,TRBJ1-4,few,TGTGCCAGCAGCTTGGGGAGGTTGGATGAAAAACTGTTTTTT,CASSLGRLDEKLFF
TRBV5-4,NA,TRBJ2-1,NA,TGTGCCAGCAGCTTGCCTAGAAATTACAATGAGCAGTTCTTC,CASSLPRNYNEQFF
TRBV5-6,NA,TRBJ1-2,few,TGTGCCAGCAGCTTGGTCCAGGGTGGAAACTATGGCTACACCTTC,CASSLVQGGNYGYTF
TRBV30,TRBD1,TRBJ2-7,NA,TGTGCCTGGAGGCGGAAAGGGACAGGGCGAGAGCAGTACTTC,CAWRRKGTGREQYF
TRBV6-6,TRBD1,TRBJ1-5,NA,TGTGCCAGCAGTGGACAGGGGATAGGGATAAATCAGCCCCAGCATTTT,CASSGQGIGINQPQHF
TRBV28,NA,TRBJ1-1,NA,TGTGCCAGCAGTTTAAATGTCGGAGCTTTCTTT,CASSLNVGAFF
TRBV4-1,TRBD2,TRBJ2-1,many,TGCGCCAGCACCACCAGACTAGCGGGAACATACAATGAGCAGTTCTTC,CASTTRLAGTYNEQFF